Each of the 3 T cell receptor beta chains below was sequenced from the same sample in a study of long-term antiretroviral therapy in people with HIV. Investigators performed immunoSEQ version v3.0 at survey level. Using immunoSEQ multiplex PCR, the repertoire was profiled, and TCRdb retains in-frame clones only, with some absent. Of 20,000 or so clones in the sample, 60% to 85% are singletons; the top ten hold roughly 6.7%. The input for sequencing was unsorted PBMCs, taken at the start of antiretroviral therapy, before treatment. These receptors were collected from a man between 18 and 35 years old with HIV.

V and J are TRBV4-2 and TRBJ1-4; tentatively, D is TRBD1 (5 bases). With 1 base removed from V and 5 bases from J, the gap between germline ends came to 8 bases. This CDR3 is 14 amino acids long. CDR1 is LGHNA and CDR2 is YNFKEQ in the germline V gene. The CDR3 sequence: CASSQVGDNEKLFF. CDR3 bases: TGTGCCAGCAGCCAAGTAGGGGACAATGAAAAACTGTTTTTT.

V usage is TRBV5-6 and J usage is TRBJ2-7, with 7 nucleotides matching TRBD1. The V gene's germline CDR1 is SGHDT and CDR2 YYEEEE. J was trimmed by 2 bases and V by 4 bases; bases with no gene match: 9. The CDR3 covers 15 residues. The DNA of the CDR3 is TGTGCCAGCAGCAGCCGGACAGGTCGAACCTACGAGCAGTACTTC. Residues: CASSSRTGRTYEQYF.

This clone was detected once. This CDR3 is CAWTSSRNEQYF. CDR3 DNA sequence: TGTGCCTGGACGTCTAGTAGGAACGAGCAGTACTTC. The rearrangement uses TRBV30 and TRBJ2-7; D gene uncertain. The V end was cut by 4 bases, the J end by 5 bases, with 12 bases between. The germline V gene encodes CDR1 GTSNPN and CDR2 SVGIG (reference sequence). The CDR3 totals 12 residues.